Presented here are 11 T cell receptor beta chains from one specimen sequenced in a study of blood T cell repertoires in COVID-19. Assay used: immunoSEQ multiplex PCR; TCRdb lists only in-frame clones, some missing. The repertoire holds under 400,000 clones, with roughly 89% as singletons. The sequencing input was peripheral blood. Source of these receptors: a man aged 18 to 29 with active or convalescent COVID-19.

V gene TRBV5-1 combines with J gene TRBJ2-1, with a weak D call TRBD1 (5 bases). The germline V and J ends were trimmed by 0 bases and 4 bases, with 5 bases remaining between them. CDR1 is SGHRS and CDR2 is YFSETQ in the germline V gene. The CDR3 consists of 13 residues. CDR3 region: CASSLDRYNEQFF. CDR3 coding DNA: TGCGCCAGCAGCTTGGACAGGTACAATGAGCAGTTCTTC. Combining the CDR3 with reference TRBV5-1 and TRBJ2-1 gives the whole variable domain KAGVTQTPRYLIKTRGQQVTLSCSPISGHRSVSWYQQTPGQGLQFLFEYFSETQRNKGNFPGRFSGRQFSNSRSEMNVSTLELGDSALYLCASSLDRYNEQFFGPGTRLTVL.

The CDR3 region is CASSTSQGPYEQYF. CDR3 bases: TGTGCCAGCAGCACCTCACAGGGGCCCTACGAGCAGTACTTC. The chain carries TRBV7-3 and TRBJ2-7; 7 positions match TRBD1. Germline lookup yields CDR1 SGHTA and CDR2 FQGTGA. J lost 2 bases, V lost 5 bases, and 6 bases had no gene match. This CDR3 is 14 amino acids long. Variable domain in full (rest from reference TRBV7-3 and TRBJ2-7): GAGVSQTPSNKVTEKGKYVELRCDPISGHTALYWYRQSLGQGPEFLIYFQGTGAADDSGLPNDRFFAVRPEGSVSTLKIQRTERGDSAVYLCASSTSQGPYEQYFGPGTRLTVT.

V and J are TRBV7-3 and TRBJ1-1; 10 nucleotides align to TRBD1. The V segment lost 4 bases and the J segment 1 base; nucleotides outside the gene matches: 3. Germline V gene sequence: CDR1 SGHTA, CDR2 FQGTGA. The CDR3 loop spans 15 amino acids. The CDR3 DNA is TGTGCCAGCAGCTCTCGGACAGGGGGGAACACTGAAGCTTTCTTT. Translated: CASSSRTGGNTEAFF.

The chain links TRBV12-3 or TRBV12-4 to TRBJ2-7, with no clear D. CDR3 length: 11 amino acids. V shed 4 bases and J shed 3 bases, with 4 bases lying between them. DNA for the CDR3: TGTGCCAGCAGTTCTTACTACGAGCAGTACTTC. The encoded protein is CASSSYYEQYF.

This sequence joins TRBV28 and TRBJ1-3, with 8 bases aligning to TRBD1. After removal of 4 bases from V and 7 bases from J, the junction contained 6 bases not matched to a gene. The germline V gene encodes CDR1 MDHEN and CDR2 SYDVKM. There are 14 residues in the CDR3. The CDR3 loop is CASSSRTGSNTIYF. The CDR3 DNA sequence: TGTGCCAGCAGTTCTCGGACAGGGTCCAACACCATATATTTT. The entire variable domain, with the rest obtained from reference TRBV28 and TRBJ1-3, is as follows: DVKVTQSSRYLVKRTGEKVFLECVQDMDHENMFWYRQDPGLGLRLIYFSYDVKMKEKGDIPEGYSVSREKKERFSLILESASTNQTSMYLCASSSRTGSNTIYFGEGSWLTVV.

The chain uses TRBV28 and TRBJ1-1; 8 nucleotides match TRBD1. Germline-derived CDR1 and CDR2 are MDHEN and SYDVKM. The CDR3 runs to 14 residues. V lost 2 bases to trimming and J lost 10 bases; unmatched junction nucleotides: 9. This CDR3 is CASSLVETGAVAFF. The CDR3 nucleotides are TGTGCCAGCAGTTTAGTGGAGACAGGGGCCGTAGCTTTCTTT.

Written as DNA, the CDR3 is TGCGCCAGCAGCGTGACAGGGCCAGAAAAACTGTTTTTT. Its translation: CASSVTGPEKLFF. The V and J genes are TRBV5-1 and TRBJ1-4; 7 bases are shared with TRBD1. The CDR3 has 13 residues. J gave up 8 bases and V 4 bases, and 5 bases lay outside the gene matches. Germline V gene data show CDR1 as SGHRS and CDR2 as YFSETQ.

The V gene is TRBV6-5, the J gene TRBJ1-5; 8 nucleotides agree with TRBD1. The trim removed 7 bases at V and 4 bases at J, leaving 6 bases unmatched. CDR1 and CDR2 (germline): MNHEY, SVGAGI. The CDR3 runs to 14 residues. The DNA for the CDR3 is TGTGCCAGCAACCCAAACAGGGGGAATCAGCCCCAGCATTTT. Its translation: CASNPNRGNQPQHF.

The CDR3 DNA is TGTGCCAGCAGCTTACTGCGGGGGCTAGAGACCCAGTACTTC. Translated: CASSLLRGLETQYF. V is TRBV7-2 and J is TRBJ2-5, with D possibly being TRBD2 (7 bases). Germline CDR1 SGHTA, CDR2 FQGNSA. V shed 2 bases and J shed 4 bases, with 11 bases lying between them. This CDR3 is 14 amino acids long.

This chain uses TRBV14 with TRBJ2-7; no firm D call. V lost 0 bases and J lost 2, with 5 bases in between. Germline lookup yields CDR1 SGHDN and CDR2 FVKESK. The CDR3 spans 13 residues. This CDR3 reads CASSQDTAYEQYF. CDR3 bases: TGTGCCAGCAGCCAAGATACTGCCTACGAGCAGTACTTC. Together with reference TRBV14 and TRBJ2-7, the CDR3 gives the full variable domain: EAGVTQFPSHSVIEKGQTVTLRCDPISGHDNLYWYRRVMGKEIKFLLHFVKESKQDESGMPNNRFLAERTGGTYSTLKVQPAELEDSGVYFCASSQDTAYEQYFGPGTRLTVT.

This clone has a single count. The chain employs TRBV28 and TRBJ2-7, with TRBD1 identical over 8 bases. Trimming removed 3 bases from V and 0 bases from J; junction bases left unmatched: 7. Germline CDR1 is MDHEN and CDR2 is SYDVKM. The CDR3 totals 16 residues. The CDR3 spells CASSFFRDRSSYEQYF. The CDR3 coding sequence is TGTGCCAGCAGTTTCTTTCGGGACAGGAGCTCCTACGAGCAGTACTTC.